The 20 T cell receptor beta chains listed next were all sequenced from one sample in a study of T cells in tuberculosis (dated by TCRdb to between 2018 and 2020). Library method: the immunoSEQ multiplex PCR assay. TCRdb stores this immuneACCESS table with in-frame sequences only. Part of the clones is absent; in the studies checked, under half of the shortfall reflects unresolved V genes, and no reason is known for the rest. This sample gives 85,000 to 90,000 clones in total; roughly 93% of them show up just once. The top ten clones comprise 1.5% to 2% of the sample. Thawed, overnight-rested PBMC were stained with GMM-loaded CD1B tetramer, a Live/Dead dye and anti-CD3, then sorted on a FACS Aria II. C32 glucose monomycolate purified from Rhodococcus equi was loaded onto CD1B tetramers. Sequencing was done on a sample of CD1b-GMM tetramer-negative cells sorted from PBMCs. What this sample's cell subset or site label stands for: T cells not binding CD1B-GMM tetramer, sorted from same donor. These receptors all stem from an adult woman with latent tuberculosis.

CDR3 region: CASRGAVGTEAFF. For the CDR3, the DNA is TGTGCCAGCAGGGGGGCCGTCGGCACTGAAGCTTTCTTT. The J gene is TRBJ1-1, the V gene TRBV9, with D perhaps TRBD1 (6 bases). Germline assignment: CDR1 SGDLS and CDR2 YYNGEE. The CDR3 runs to 13 residues. The V end was cut by 5 bases, the J end by 4 bases, with 12 bases between.

The genes are TRBV11-2 and TRBJ2-5, with TRBD1 identical over 8 bases. Germline V gene data show CDR1 as SGHAT and CDR2 as FQNNGV. Unmatched junction bases numbered 5, after V lost 4 bases and J lost 1 base. The CDR3 length is 15 residues. CDR3 residues: CASSSLDRVQETQYF. DNA of the CDR3: TGTGCCAGCAGCTCACTGGACAGGGTCCAAGAGACCCAGTACTTC.

The chain recombines TRBV2 with TRBJ1-2; 10 bases match TRBD1. Trimming at V came to 2 bases and at J to 3 bases, leaving 15 bases not matched to a gene. Germline loops: CDR1 SNHLY, CDR2 FYNNEI. The CDR3 is 19 residues long. CDR3 sequence: CASSERAGGQGRQDYGYTF. The DNA for the CDR3 is TGTGCCAGCAGTGAAAGGGCGGGGGGACAGGGGAGACAAGACTATGGCTACACCTTC. Drawing the rest from reference TRBV2 and TRBJ1-2, the complete variable domain is EPEVTQTPSHQVTQMGQEVILRCVPISNHLYFYWYRQILGQKVEFLVSFYNNEISEKSEIFDDQFSVERPDGSNFTLKIRSTKLEDSAMYFCASSERAGGQGRQDYGYTFGSGTRLTVV.

This clone has only one observation. At one of its ends the junction is not consistent with the germline gene, which may arise from a read error. The rearrangement joins TRBV18 to TRBJ2-2; 10 bases are a match to TRBD1. Germline V gene sequence: CDR1 KGHSH, CDR2 LQKENI. There are 15 residues in the CDR3. CDR3 region: CASSPGQGNTRELFF. The DNA for the CDR3 is TGTGCCAGCTCACCGGGACAGGGGAACACCAGGGAGCTGTTTTTT.

The V gene is TRBV29-1, the J gene TRBJ2-1; D uncertain. The CDR3 loop spans 10 amino acids. CDR1 is SQVTM, CDR2 ANQGSEA, per germline. Trimming removed 5 bases from V and 4 bases from J, with 3 bases in between. CDR3 nucleotide sequence: TGCAGCGTTTTATACAATGAGCAGTTCTTC. Its translation is CSVLYNEQFF.

The V call is TRBV7-2, the J call TRBJ2-3, with 7 positions matching TRBD2. Germline CDR1 and CDR2: SGHTA and FQGNSA. V trimming: 5 bases; J trimming: 4 bases; junction bases outside the gene matches: 12. CDR3 size: 16 residues. The CDR3 sequence: CASSPMGGVRADTQYF. Written as DNA, the CDR3 is TGTGCCAGCAGCCCCATGGGGGGGGTGCGGGCAGATACGCAGTATTTT.

A note on this clone: This sample also contains other DNA sequences that code for the same CDR3. The chain has TRBV18 and TRBJ1-2; D remains ambiguous. There are 14 residues in the CDR3. Looked up from germline, CDR1 is KGHSH and CDR2 is LQKENI. Trimming took off 0 bases at V and 0 bases at J, with 5 bases between the two ends. The CDR3 sequence: CASSPPGANYGYTF. Here the CDR3 DNA reads TGTGCCAGCTCACCACCGGGAGCTAACTATGGCTACACCTTC.

The chain combines TRBV27 with TRBJ1-6; D is possibly TRBD1 (5 bases). The CDR3 runs to 14 residues. Trimming shortened V by 2 bases and J by 5 bases, and 7 bases separated the two germline ends. Looked up from germline, CDR1 is MNHEY and CDR2 is SMNVEV (reference sequence). The CDR3 DNA is TGTGCCAGCAGTTTACGGGGGAATAATTCACCCCTCCACTTT. Its translation is CASSLRGNNSPLHF.

The CDR3 region is CASSPPLDRGLMEQYF. CDR3 bases: TGTGCCAGCAGCCCACCCTTAGACAGGGGGCTGATGGAGCAGTACTTC. The chain recombines TRBV7-9 with TRBJ2-7; 10 bases are a match to TRBD1. Germline-derived CDR1 and CDR2 are SEHNR and FQNEAQ (reference sequence). V lost 5 bases and J lost 7; bases outside the gene matches: 14. CDR3 length: 16 amino acids.

J is TRBJ2-7 and V is TRBV10-2, with 10 bases that match TRBD2. CDR1 and CDR2 from the germline V gene are WSHSY and SAAADI. Trimming removed 4 bases from V and 3 bases from J; junction bases left unmatched: 3. There are 14 residues in the CDR3. CDR3 amino acids: CASSVSGGDYEQYV. The CDR3 nucleotides are TGCGCCAGCAGTGTAAGCGGGGGGGACTACGAGCAGTACGTC.

In DNA, the CDR3 is TGTGCCAGCAGGGGGACAGGGGACAACTATGGCTACACCTTC. Translating gives CASRGTGDNYGYTF. The chain carries TRBV25-1 and TRBJ1-2, with 10 positions matching TRBD1. J gave up 2 bases and V 6 bases, and 3 bases lay outside the gene matches. Germline V lookup: CDR1 MGHDK, CDR2 SYGVNS. The CDR3 has 14 amino acids.

The CDR3 loop is CATSRTYRAPPYEQYF. As DNA, the CDR3 is TGTGCCACCAGCAGGACCTACAGGGCCCCCCCCTACGAGCAGTACTTC. V usage is TRBV15 and J usage is TRBJ2-7, with D possibly matching TRBD1 (6 bases). The CDR3 consists of 16 residues. CDR1 is LNHNV, CDR2 YYDKDF, per germline (reference sequence). Trimming stripped 3 bases from V and 2 bases from J, with 17 bases between.

V gene TRBV4-1 combines with J gene TRBJ2-3, with 11 bases that match TRBD2. V lost 5 bases to trimming and J lost 3 bases; unmatched junction nucleotides: 13. Germline-derived CDR1 and CDR2 are MGHRA and YSYEKL. CDR3 size: 18 residues. For the CDR3, the DNA is TGCGCCAGCAGCTCGGAGGTCTTAGCGGGGGGGCAGACAGATACGCAGTATTTT. Amino acid sequence: CASSSEVLAGGQTDTQYF.

This chain links TRBV10-3 with TRBJ1-1; TRBD1 agrees at 9 bases. The germline V gene encodes CDR1 ENHRY and CDR2 SYGVKD. CDR3 length equals 15 residues. The J segment lost 0 bases and the V segment lost 8 bases, leaving 7 bases of the junction unmatched. This CDR3 reads CAIGPGQGMNTEAFF. CDR3 bases: TGTGCCATCGGACCGGGACAGGGCATGAACACTGAAGCTTTCTTT.

The CDR3 region has the DNA TGTGCCAGCAGCTACCGGGACAACCTCTATAATTCACCCCTCCACTTT. This gives the protein CASSYRDNLYNSPLHF. The chain couples TRBV5-5 to TRBJ1-6; the D gene is possibly TRBD1 (6 bases). In germline, CDR1 is SGHKS, CDR2 YYEKEE (reference sequence). This CDR3 has 16 residues. Trimming stripped 3 bases from V and 3 bases from J, with 13 bases between.

This rearrangement joins TRBV6-6 to TRBJ1-6; 7 bases line up with TRBD1. The junction had 12 bases not matched to a gene; V was cut back by 5 bases and J by 14 bases. Germline CDR1 and CDR2: MNHNY and SVGAGI (reference sequence). The CDR3 has 14 amino acids. The CDR3 sequence: CASSGLEGGQSLHF. In DNA, the CDR3 is TGTGCCAGCAGTGGACTTGAGGGGGGACAGTCCCTCCACTTT.

The chain has TRBV7-9 and TRBJ2-5; 11 bases align to TRBD2. The CDR3 contains 17 residues. Germline loops: CDR1 SEHNR, CDR2 FQNEAQ (reference sequence). V shed 3 bases and J 1 base; nucleotides not matched to a gene: 7. The CDR3 DNA follows: TGTGCCAGCAGCTTGGGGGAGCTAGCGGGGGGCCAAGAGACCCAGTACTTC. It specifies CASSLGELAGGQETQYF. The full variable domain, completed using reference TRBV7-9 and TRBJ2-5, is DTGVSQNPRHKITKRGQNVTFRCDPISEHNRLYWYRQTLGQGPEFLTYFQNEAQLEKSRLLSDRFSAERPKGSFSTLEIQRTEQGDSAMYLCASSLGELAGGQETQYFGPGTRLLVL.

The chain is built from TRBV6-1 and TRBJ1-5; D gene ambiguous. Germline-derived CDR1 and CDR2 are MNHNS and SASEGT. Trimming removed 2 bases from V and 9 bases from J, with 17 bases in between. The CDR3 has 15 amino acids. The CDR3 DNA reads TGTGCCAGCAGTGAATCGGGGATCCTTCGGGGGCCCCAGCATTTT. This codes for CASSESGILRGPQHF.

The table lists this clone with a count of one. The rearrangement uses TRBV2 and TRBJ2-7; D not resolved. V was shortened by 4 bases and J by 3 bases, with 10 bases between the two germline ends. The CDR3 spans 13 residues. Germline values: CDR1 SNHLY, CDR2 FYNNEI. As DNA, the CDR3 is TGTGCCAGCAGTGCAGATCCAAACTACGAGCAGTACTTC. This codes for CASSADPNYEQYF. The complete variable domain, with remaining parts taken from reference TRBV2 and TRBJ2-7, reads EPEVTQTPSHQVTQMGQEVILRCVPISNHLYFYWYRQILGQKVEFLVSFYNNEISEKSEIFDDQFSVERPDGSNFTLKIRSTKLEDSAMYFCASSADPNYEQYFGPGTRLTVT.

The chain employs TRBV29-1 and TRBJ2-5, with 9 positions matching TRBD2. The ends lost 8 bases at V and 4 bases at J; junction bases unmatched: 8. Germline values: CDR1 SQVTM, CDR2 ANQGSEA. This CDR3 region has 13 residues. The CDR3 loop reads CSILAGESETQYF. CDR3 nucleotides: TGCAGCATCTTAGCGGGGGAGTCAGAGACCCAGTACTTC.